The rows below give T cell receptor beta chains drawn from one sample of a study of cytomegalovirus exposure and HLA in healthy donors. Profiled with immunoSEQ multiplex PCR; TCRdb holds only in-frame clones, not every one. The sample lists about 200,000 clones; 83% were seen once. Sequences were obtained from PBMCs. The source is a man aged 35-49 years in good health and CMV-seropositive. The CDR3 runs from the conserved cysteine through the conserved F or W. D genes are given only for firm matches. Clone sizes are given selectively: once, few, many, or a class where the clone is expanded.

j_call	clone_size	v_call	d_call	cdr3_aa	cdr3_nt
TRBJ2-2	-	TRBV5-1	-	CASSVDTGTGELFF	TGCGCCAGCAGCGTGGACACAGGCACCGGGGAGCTGTTTTTT
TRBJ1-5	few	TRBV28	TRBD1	CASSRYQGARDQPQHF	TGTGCCAGCAGTCGCTACCAGGGGGCGCGGGATCAGCCCCAGCATTTT
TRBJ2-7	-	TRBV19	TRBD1	CASRLTGEKRYEQYF	TGTGCCAGTAGGTTGACAGGGGAAAAACGGTACGAGCAGTACTTC
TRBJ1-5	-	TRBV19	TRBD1	CASSKLGQGADQPQHF	TGTGCCAGTAGTAAATTGGGACAGGGGGCCGATCAGCCCCAGCATTTT
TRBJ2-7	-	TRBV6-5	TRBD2	CASRRTSGGLGEQYF	TGTGCCAGCAGACGGACGTCGGGGGGGCTGGGCGAGCAGTACTTC
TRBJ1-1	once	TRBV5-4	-	CASSRENPVTEAFF	TGTGCCAGCAGCCGTGAGAATCCCGTGACTGAAGCTTTCTTT
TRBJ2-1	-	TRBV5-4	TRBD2	CASSLTSEGNEQFF	TGTGCCAGCAGCTTGACTAGCGAGGGGAATGAGCAGTTCTTC
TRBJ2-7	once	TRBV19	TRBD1	CASSNRPQGEQYF	TGTGCCAGTAGTAATCGACCACAGGGGGAGCAGTACTTC
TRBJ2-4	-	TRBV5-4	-	CASSLTQKTNLYF	TGTGCCAGCAGCTTAACACAAAAGACTAATCTGTACTTC
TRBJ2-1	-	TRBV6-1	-	CASSKSISPYNEQFF	TGTGCCAGCAGTAAGAGTATTTCCCCCTACAATGAGCAGTTCTTC
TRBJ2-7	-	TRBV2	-	CASSDRGLEQYF	TGTGCCAGCAGTGATAGGGGACTCGAGCAGTACTTC
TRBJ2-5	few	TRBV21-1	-	CASSKGARQGVMEETQYF	TGTGCCAGCAGCAAAGGGGCGCGGCAGGGCGTTATGGAAGAGACCCAGTACTTC
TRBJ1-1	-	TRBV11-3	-	CASSAGRLNTEAFF	TGTGCCAGCAGCGCGGGACGGTTAAACACTGAAGCTTTCTTT
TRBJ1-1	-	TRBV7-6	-	CASSLGSGAEAFF	TGTGCCAGCAGCCTAGGGTCGGGGGCTGAAGCTTTCTTT
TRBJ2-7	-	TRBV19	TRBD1	CASGDSPTGEQYF	TGTGCCAGTGGGGACAGCCCGACCGGAGAGCAGTACTTC
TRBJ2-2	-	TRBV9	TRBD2	CASSAGLAGGNTGELFF	TGTGCCAGCAGCGCGGGACTAGCGGGAGGAAACACCGGGGAGCTGTTTTTT
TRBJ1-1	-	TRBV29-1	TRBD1	CSAWDRNTEAFF	TGCAGCGCATGGGACAGGAACACTGAAGCTTTCTTT
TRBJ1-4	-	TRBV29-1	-	CSVGGGNEKLFF	TGCAGCGTTGGGGGGGGTAATGAAAAACTGTTTTTT
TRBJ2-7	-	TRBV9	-	CASSVTSSSDEQYF	TGTGCCAGCAGCGTAACTAGCTCATCGGACGAGCAGTACTTC
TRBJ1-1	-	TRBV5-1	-	CASRPSLYEGTEAFF	TGCGCCAGCAGGCCCTCTTTGTATGAGGGCACTGAAGCTTTCTTT
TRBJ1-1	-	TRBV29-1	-	CTARGNTEAFF	TGCACAGCCAGGGGGAACACTGAAGCTTTCTTT
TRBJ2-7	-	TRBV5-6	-	CASSPRQAATREQYF	TGTGCCAGCAGCCCCCGACAGGCAGCTACGAGGGAGCAGTACTTC
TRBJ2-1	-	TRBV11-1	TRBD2	CASSLRALRGGSYNEQFF	TGTGCCAGCAGCTTACGGGCCTTACGCGGGGGCTCCTACAATGAGCAGTTCTTC
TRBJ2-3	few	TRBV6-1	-	CASSRGGGSQYF	TGTGCCAGCAGCAGAGGGGGAGGGTCGCAGTATTTT
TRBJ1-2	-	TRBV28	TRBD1	CASSSRDRFFSGYTF	TGTGCCAGCAGTTCCAGGGACAGATTTTTCAGCGGCTACACCTTC
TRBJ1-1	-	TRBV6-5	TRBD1	CASSWGQGVAAFF	TGTGCCAGCAGTTGGGGACAGGGAGTCGCAGCTTTCTTT
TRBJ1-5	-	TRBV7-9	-	CASSRRGSQPQHF	TGTGCCAGCAGCCGGCGGGGTTCTCAGCCCCAGCATTTT
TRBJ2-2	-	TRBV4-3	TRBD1	CASSLGQGGHTGELFF	TGCGCCAGCAGCCTCGGACAGGGGGGCCATACCGGGGAGCTGTTTTTT
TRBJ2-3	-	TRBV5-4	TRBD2	CASSLGGTSGTTDTQYF	TGTGCCAGCAGCTTGGGTGGGACTAGCGGGACTACAGATACGCAGTATTTT
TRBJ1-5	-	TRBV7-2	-	CASSDTFNQPQHF	TGTGCCAGCAGCGACACCTTCAATCAGCCCCAGCATTTT
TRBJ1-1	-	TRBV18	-	CASSSGDAARTEAFF	TGTGCCAGCTCATCAGGGGACGCGGCTAGGACTGAAGCTTTCTTT
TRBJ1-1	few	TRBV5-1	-	CASSLETSNTEAFF	TGCGCCAGCAGCTTGGAGACATCGAACACTGAAGCTTTCTTT
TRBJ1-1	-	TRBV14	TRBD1	CASSPGQGFTEAFF	TGTGCCAGCAGCCCGGGACAGGGGTTCACTGAAGCTTTCTTT
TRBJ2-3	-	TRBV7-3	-	CASSLSTGVTDTQYF	TGTGCCAGCAGCTTATCTACGGGGGTCACAGATACGCAGTATTTT
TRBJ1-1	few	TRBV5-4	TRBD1	CASSSGQLNTEAFF	TGTGCCAGCAGCTCGGGACAGTTGAACACTGAAGCTTTCTTT
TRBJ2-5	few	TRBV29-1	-	CSAFVGRETQYF	TGCAGCGCCTTTGTGGGGCGGGAGACCCAGTACTTC
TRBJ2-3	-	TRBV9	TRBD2	CASSVASGADTQYF	TGTGCCAGCAGCGTAGCTAGCGGAGCAGATACGCAGTATTTT
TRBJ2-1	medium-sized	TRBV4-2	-	CASSQELARARHNEQFF	TGTGCCAGCAGCCAAGAGTTAGCCAGAGCGCGCCACAATGAGCAGTTCTTC
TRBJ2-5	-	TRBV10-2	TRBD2	CASSAGGTQYF	TGCGCCAGCAGTGCGGGGGGGACCCAGTACTTC
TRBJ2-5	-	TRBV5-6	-	CASSFQGGETQYF	TGTGCCAGCAGCTTCCAGGGAGGAGAGACCCAGTACTTC
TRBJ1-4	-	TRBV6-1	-	CASSLTATNEKLFF	TGTGCCAGCAGTCTGACAGCAACTAATGAAAAACTGTTTTTT
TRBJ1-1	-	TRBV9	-	CASSVTGQNTEAFF	TGTGCCAGCAGCGTAACAGGCCAGAACACTGAAGCTTTCTTT
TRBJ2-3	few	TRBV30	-	CAWAGPARGTQYF	TGTGCCTGGGCAGGCCCTGCAAGGGGAACGCAGTATTTT
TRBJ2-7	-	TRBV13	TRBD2	CASSVRLAGVLEQYF	TGTGCCAGCAGCGTCCGACTAGCGGGAGTCCTCGAGCAGTACTTC
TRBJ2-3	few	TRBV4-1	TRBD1	CASSPKTGVSADTQYF	TGCGCCAGCAGCCCAAAGACAGGGGTCAGCGCAGATACGCAGTATTTT
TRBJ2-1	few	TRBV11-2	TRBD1	CASRTSRGPRAYNEQFF	TGTGCCAGCAGAACCTCTAGGGGGCCCCGTGCCTACAATGAGCAGTTCTTC
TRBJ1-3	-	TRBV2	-	CASSDQRSSGNTIYF	TGTGCCAGCAGTGATCAACGGTCCTCTGGAAACACCATATATTTT
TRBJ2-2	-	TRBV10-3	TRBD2	CAITDRKREAGELFF	TGTGCCATCACCGATCGAAAGCGGGAGGCCGGGGAGCTGTTTTTT
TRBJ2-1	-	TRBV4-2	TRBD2	CASTPLAGGPDEQFF	TGTGCCAGCACTCCGCTAGCGGGAGGGCCTGATGAGCAGTTCTTC
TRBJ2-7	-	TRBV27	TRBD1	CASSLRARGPYEQYF	TGTGCCAGCAGTTTAAGGGCCAGGGGGCCGTACGAGCAGTACTTC